This TCR beta chain came from a study of blood T cells in healthy people across ages. In germline, CDR1 is SGHVS, CDR2 FNYEAQ. This CDR3 spans 13 amino acids. V gave up 1 base and J gave up 9 bases, with 13 bases separating them. A sample-barcoded 5' primer and a J-beta primer mix were used in a second PCR of roughly 6 to 11 cycles. TCRdb analysed the 5' RACE reads with MiXCR anew, one entry per CDR3 protein. Of some 1.6 million distinct CDR3 sequences listed, almost 35% are singletons. This clonotype turned up a few times. The material sequenced was blood. The chain uses TRBV7-6 and TRBJ2-7, with D perhaps given as TRBD1 or TRBD2 (6 bases each). The source of this sequence is a young woman in good health. The CDR3 protein is CASSLGEGGRQYF. Here the CDR3 DNA reads TGTGCCAGCAGCTTAGGAGAAGGGGGGCGGCAGTACTTC.